Presented here are 9 T cell receptor beta chains from one specimen sequenced in a study of T cells in Graves' hyperthyroidism and ophthalmopathy. TCR beta CDR3 regions were amplified from RNA transcripts. The HTBI primer set was used in a first-round RT-PCR of the TCR CDR3. TCRdb passed the multiplex PCR reads through MiXCR, listing each CDR3 protein once. The data show about 410,000 distinct CDR3 sequences, about 14% seen once. Input material: blood. All receptors derive from a woman aged 25 to 39 with Graves' ophthalmopathy.

The table lists this clonotype with many counts. The chain links TRBV28 to TRBJ2-3, with D possibly TRBD2 on 7 matching bases. This CDR3 contains 14 residues. V shed 6 bases and J shed 5 bases, with 15 bases lying between them. Germline lookup yields CDR1 MDHEN and CDR2 SYDVKM. CDR3 region: CASSSGGQIDTQYF. The CDR3 DNA follows: TGTGCCAGCAGCTCCGGGGGGCAGATAGATACGCAGTATTTT.

The table lists this clonotype with many counts. This rearrangement joins TRBV25-1 to TRBJ1-1; D remains ambiguous. V was clipped by 8 bases and J by 5 bases, with 9 bases between them. This CDR3 spans 11 amino acids. Germline CDR1 and CDR2: MGHDK and SYGVNS. CDR3: CASQHRTEAFF. CDR3 coding DNA: TGTGCCAGCCAACACCGTACTGAAGCTTTCTTT.

In this sample, this clonotype turned up a few times. Being one base from a much bigger clone, this may be a read error. The chain joins TRBV5-8 to TRBJ1-6; D is unclear. The V end lost 9 bases, the J end lost 6 bases, and 16 bases lay between the germline ends. CDR1 and CDR2 from the germline V gene are SGHTS and YDEGEE. The CDR3 spans 14 residues. CDR3 DNA: TGTGCCAACACCCTAGGGAGTTCTAATTCACCCCTCCACTTT. This translates into CANTLGSSNSPLHF.

This clonotype came up many times. This sequence joins TRBV6-1 and TRBJ2-2; either TRBD1 or TRBD2 may fit D (6 bases each). The ends were cut back, 6 bases at V and 6 bases at J, with 11 bases in the middle. Germline V gene data show CDR1 as MNHNS and CDR2 as SASEGT. This CDR3 spans 13 amino acids. CDR3 protein: CASRGGPSGELFF. In nucleotides, the CDR3 is TGTGCCAGCAGGGGGGGCCCGTCCGGGGAGCTGTTTTTT.

This clonotype has at least ten counts. V and J are TRBV12-3 or TRBV12-4 and TRBJ2-7, with unresolved D. Between the trimmed V and J ends, which lost 3 bases and 5 bases, there was a span of 11 bases. There are 13 residues in the CDR3. CDR3 amino acids: CASSFHRRHEQYF. CDR3 bases: TGTGCCAGCAGTTTTCATAGAAGGCACGAGCAGTACTTC.

At least ten counts were recorded for this clonotype. The gene calls are TRBV6-1 and TRBJ2-5, with 14 bases matching TRBD2. Germline V gene data show CDR1 as MNHNS and CDR2 as SASEGT. The CDR3 has 16 residues. V lost 5 bases, J lost 5 bases, and 7 bases stayed unmatched. The CDR3 sequence: CASSPGTSGGWETQYF. CDR3 nucleotide sequence: TGTGCCAGCAGTCCGGGGACTAGCGGGGGCTGGGAGACCCAGTACTTC.

This clonotype was seen a few times. The chain is built from TRBV10-3 and TRBJ1-4, with D unresolved. This CDR3 region has 14 residues. Per germline, CDR1 ENHRY and CDR2 SYGVKD. V was shortened by 10 bases and J by 0 bases, with 12 bases between the two germline ends. Here the CDR3 reads CASGVSATNEKLFF. The CDR3 bases are TGTGCCAGCGGCGTGTCGGCAACTAATGAAAAACTGTTTTTT.

The chain combines TRBV15 with TRBJ2-2; D gene ambiguous. CDR3 length: 17 residues. Looked up from germline, CDR1 is LNHNV and CDR2 is YYDKDF (reference sequence). Trimming shortened V by 0 bases and J by 4 bases, and 15 bases separated the two germline ends. CDR3: CATSRDGRTRGTGELFF. CDR3 nucleotides: TGTGCCACCAGCAGAGATGGCAGGACCCGTGGCACCGGGGAGCTGTTTTTT. The whole variable domain, filled in from reference TRBV15 and TRBJ2-2, reads DAMVIQNPRYQVTQFGKPVTLSCSQTLNHNVMYWYQQKSSQAPKLLFHYYDKDFNNEADTPDNFQSRRPNTSFCFLDIRSPGLGDTAMYLCATSRDGRTRGTGELFFGEGSRLTVL.

This clonotype showed up just a few times. The rearrangement uses TRBV29-1 and TRBJ2-3; maybe TRBD2 (5 bases). Germline V CDR1 and CDR2: SQVTM, ANQGSEA. V gave up 6 bases and J gave up 1 base, with 17 bases separating them. The CDR3 spans 15 residues. The CDR3 sequence is CSVVPHGIGTDTQYF. The DNA for the CDR3 is TGCAGCGTCGTGCCCCACGGGATCGGCACAGATACGCAGTATTTT.